This record covers a single T cell receptor beta chain. The second PCR ran roughly 7 to 11 cycles with a sample-barcoded 5' primer and J-beta primers. TCRdb reprocessed the 5' RACE reads via MiXCR and lists one record per CDR3 protein. The profile shows about 750,000 distinct CDR3 sequences, around half of them singletons. These data come from a study of blood T cells in healthy people across ages. The length of the CDR3 is 15 residues. CDR1 SQVTM and CDR2 ANQGSEA come from the germline V gene. V lost 7 bases, J lost 4 bases, and 8 bases stayed unmatched. The sample comprised blood. The TCR was taken from a man older than 75 in good health. The chain is built from TRBV29-1 and TRBJ2-2; 11 bases agree with TRBD2. In DNA, the CDR3 is TGCAGCGCTAGACTAGCGGGGTCGATCACCGGGGAGCTGTTTTTT. It yields the protein CSARLAGSITGELFF.